The T cell receptor (beta chain) described here comes from a study of blood T cell repertoires in COVID-19. Study-level background: Sites in the United States, Italy and Spain provided acute and convalescent COVID-19 samples. T cells, B-cell-depleted T cells, or PBMCs supplied cDNA or gDNA.

Seattle researchers signed up patients amid active infection and tracked them longitudinally. V lost 5 bases to trimming and J lost 11 bases, with 15 bases between them. Germline V lookup: CDR1 DFQATT, CDR2 SNEGSKA (reference sequence). This CDR3 spans 11 amino acids. In the original processing: It was from reference gene primer amplification that nucleated cell counts were estimated. Libraries were prepared by immunoSEQ multiplex PCR; TCRdb keeps only in-frame clonotypes and omits some of them. For V, J and clone size, that table is used; D and trimming come from the DNA. The repertoire holds 150,000 to 200,000 clones, with roughly 82% as singletons.

Sequenced input: peripheral blood. The clonotype originates from a woman between 55 and 75 years old with COVID-19, enrolled during active disease. This chain joins TRBV20-1 and TRBJ1-1; possible D gene TRBD1, 5 bases. The CDR3 reads CSALGTFLAFF. CDR3 DNA: TGCAGTGCTCTTGGGACTTTCTTGGCTTTCTTT.